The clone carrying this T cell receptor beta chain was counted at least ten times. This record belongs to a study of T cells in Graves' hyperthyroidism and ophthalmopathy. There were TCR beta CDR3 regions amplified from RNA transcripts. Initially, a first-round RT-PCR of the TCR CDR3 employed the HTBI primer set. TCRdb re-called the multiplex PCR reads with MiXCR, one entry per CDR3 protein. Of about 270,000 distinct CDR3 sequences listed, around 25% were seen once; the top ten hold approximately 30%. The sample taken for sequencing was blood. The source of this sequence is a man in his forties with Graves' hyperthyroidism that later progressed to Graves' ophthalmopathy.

The CDR3 spells CATQRDRSNTGELFF. Here the CDR3 DNA reads TGTGCCACCCAAAGGGACCGTTCGAACACCGGGGAGCTGTTTTTT. V gene TRBV24-1 combines with J gene TRBJ2-2; D possibly matches TRBD1 or TRBD2 (5 bases each). The germline gives CDR1 KGHDR, CDR2 SFDVKD. The germline V and J ends were trimmed by 9 bases and 0 bases, with 13 bases remaining between them. The length of the CDR3 is 15 residues.